What follows are 26 T cell receptor beta chains derived from one specimen sequenced in a study of T cells after yellow fever vaccination. TCRdb recomputed calls from the 5' RACE reads with MiXCR, one row per CDR3 protein. The top ten clones hold about 3.7% of a sample with some 300,000 distinct CDR3 sequences, under 9% of them seen once. Sample: CD4+ T cells sorted from PBMCs, taken 5 days after the yellow fever booster vaccination. The receptors stem from a man aged 18 to 30 who received the YFV17D yellow fever vaccine.

Many counts were recorded for this clonotype. The genes are TRBV12-3 or TRBV12-4 and TRBJ2-7; D gene unclear. V lost 5 bases to trimming and J lost 3 bases, with 11 bases between them. The CDR3 extends over 13 amino acids. CDR3 nucleotides: TGTGCCAGCAGTCAAGGGCAGAACTACGAGCAGTACTTC. It codes for CASSQGQNYEQYF.

This clonotype appeared a few times. The J gene is TRBJ2-3, the V gene TRBV18, with 8 bases matching TRBD2. The CDR3 sequence is 17 residues long. Germline loops: CDR1 KGHSH, CDR2 LQKENI. Unmatched junction bases numbered 11, after V lost 3 bases and J lost 3 bases. The CDR3 loop reads CASSPKIAGGNTDTQYF. The CDR3 DNA is TGTGCCAGCTCACCGAAGATCGCGGGGGGAAATACAGATACGCAGTATTTT. Based on the CDR3 plus reference TRBV18 and TRBJ2-3, the full variable domain is NAGVMQNPRHLVRRRGQEARLRCSPMKGHSHVYWYRQLPEEGLKFMVYLQKENIIDESGMPKERFSAEFPKEGPSILRIQQVVRGDSAAYFCASSPKIAGGNTDTQYFGPGTRLTVL.

This rearrangement joins TRBV6-2 or TRBV6-3 to TRBJ1-5; D is uncertain. The CDR3 covers 10 residues. V lost 8 bases and J lost 11, with 10 bases in between. Per the germline V gene, CDR1 is MNHEY and CDR2 is SVGEGT. The CDR3 DNA follows: TGTGCCAGCGCTGGATCGGCCCAGCATTTT. Protein product: CASAGSAQHF.

This clonotype was seen ten or more times. The chain couples TRBV12-3 or TRBV12-4 to TRBJ1-1; D gene ambiguous. CDR3 size: 14 residues. V lost 6 bases and J lost 1, with 12 bases in between. CDR3 nucleotide sequence: TGTGCCAGCAGGGTGTCGGGATCGAACACTGAAGCTTTCTTT. Protein sequence: CASRVSGSNTEAFF.

Comment on this clonotype: A much larger clone lies a single base off, so this may be a read error. V and J are TRBV7-2 and TRBJ2-5; D is unclear. Per germline, CDR1 SGHTA and CDR2 FQGNSA. This CDR3 region has 12 residues. CDR3 sequence (DNA): TGTGCCAGCAGCTTATTGATGGAGACCGAGTACTTC. The encoded protein is CASSLLMETEYF.

This clonotype has a handful of counts. This chain joins TRBV2 and TRBJ2-3, with 12 nucleotides matching TRBD2. The V gene end was trimmed by 6 bases and the J gene end by 2 bases; junction bases not matched to a gene: 9. The V gene's germline CDR1 is SNHLY and CDR2 FYNNEI. The length of the CDR3 is 17 residues. CDR3: CASRARLAGAYTDTQYF. In nucleotides, the CDR3 is TGTGCCAGCAGAGCCCGACTAGCGGGGGCCTACACAGATACGCAGTATTTT.

This clonotype was recorded a few times. The chain employs TRBV3-1 and TRBJ1-6; possible D gene TRBD1, 6 bases. This CDR3 is built from 14 residues. The V and J ends lost 10 bases and 6 bases respectively, with 16 bases between them. Germline loops: CDR1 LGHDT, CDR2 YNNKEL (reference sequence). The CDR3 nucleotides are TGTGCCACCACTCAGGGGCTGACTAATTCACCCCTCCACTTT. Its protein is CATTQGLTNSPLHF.

V usage is TRBV7-3 and J usage is TRBJ2-2, with TRBD2 as a possible D gene (6 bases). This CDR3 contains 18 residues. Trimming left V 2 bases short and J 3 bases short, with 19 bases between. The germline gives CDR1 SGHTA, CDR2 FQGTGA. CDR3 sequence reads: CASSLPLGGNRDTGELFF. CDR3 DNA: TGTGCCAGCAGCTTACCTCTCGGAGGGAATAGAGACACCGGGGAGCTGTTTTTT.

The gene calls are TRBV10-3 and TRBJ2-2; D is unresolved. Germline-derived CDR1 and CDR2 are ENHRY and SYGVKD. The CDR3 spans 14 residues. Deletions cut 7 bases from V and 1 base from J, with 10 bases between. CDR3 sequence reads: CAITLARNTGELFF. The CDR3 region has the DNA TGTGCCATCACGTTGGCCAGGAACACCGGGGAGCTGTTTTTT.

This clonotype came up many times. This rearrangement joins TRBV6-2 or TRBV6-3 to TRBJ2-7; D tentatively reads TRBD1 or TRBD2 (5 bases each). CDR3 length: 12 residues. Germline V gene data show CDR1 as MNHEY and CDR2 as SVGEGT. Trimming pared 6 bases from V and 6 bases from J, leaving 12 bases between. Here the CDR3 DNA reads TGTGCCAGCAGCCTCCGGGACGGCGAGCAGTACGTC. It is translated as CASSLRDGEQYV.

The chain recombines TRBV5-5 with TRBJ1-2; D gene uncertain. Trimming took off 0 bases at V and 2 bases at J, with 11 bases between the two ends. CDR3 length: 15 amino acids. Germline CDR1 and CDR2: SGHKS and YYEKEE (reference sequence). CDR3 protein: CASSLERLRNYGYTF. CDR3 coding DNA: TGTGCCAGCAGCTTGGAGCGGCTCCGAAACTATGGCTACACCTTC.

The V call is TRBV18, the J call TRBJ2-7; D is undetermined. CDR1 and CDR2 (germline): KGHSH, LQKENI. The V end was cut by 5 bases, the J end by 2 bases, with 10 bases between. The CDR3 sequence is 13 residues long. This CDR3 is CASSVAAPYEQYF. The CDR3 bases are TGTGCCAGCTCAGTGGCGGCCCCCTACGAGCAGTACTTC.

This clonotype has only a few counts. The chain uses TRBV6-6 and TRBJ1-5; TRBD1 is a possible D gene (5 bases). CDR3 length equals 16 residues. V was clipped by 0 bases and J by 0 bases, with 9 bases between them. The V gene's germline CDR1 is MNHNY and CDR2 SVGAGI (reference sequence). As DNA, the CDR3 is TGTGCCAGCAGTTACTCCTCGGGGCATAGCAATCAGCCCCAGCATTTT. Translation gives CASSYSSGHSNQPQHF.

This clonotype was detected a few times. The V call is TRBV18, the J call TRBJ2-7; 8 bases match TRBD1. Trimming at V came to 1 base and at J to 3 bases, leaving 2 bases not matched to a gene. This CDR3 comprises 14 residues. Germline values: CDR1 KGHSH, CDR2 LQKENI. The CDR3 loop is CASSPRDRSYEQYV. The CDR3 nucleotides are TGTGCCAGCTCACCACGGGACAGGAGCTACGAGCAGTACGTC.

This clonotype was seen many times. The V and J genes are TRBV15 and TRBJ2-6; the match to TRBD2 covers 13 bases. Germline trimming cut 3 bases from V and 0 bases from J; bases unmatched to any gene: 5. CDR1 is LNHNV and CDR2 is YYDKDF in the germline V gene (reference sequence). CDR3 length: 19 amino acids. The CDR3 reads CATSSRTSGGRSGANVLTF. CDR3 DNA sequence: TGTGCCACCAGCAGTCGGACTAGCGGGGGCCGCTCTGGGGCCAACGTCCTGACTTTC.

This clonotype was counted between two and nine times. This chain joins TRBV6-5 and TRBJ1-2; TRBD1 agrees at 7 bases. This CDR3 comprises 16 residues. Germline CDR1 is MNHEY and CDR2 is SVGAGI. V dropped 2 bases and J dropped 7; count of bases not matched to a gene: 13. The CDR3 DNA sequence: TGTGCCAGCAGTTACGACTCGAACAGGGGAATAAGTGGCTACACCTTC. It translates to CASSYDSNRGISGYTF.

This clonotype was counted at least ten times. V gene TRBV7-2 combines with J gene TRBJ2-2, with 10 bases fitting TRBD2. J lost 1 base, V lost 0 bases, and 2 bases had no gene match. CDR1 and CDR2 from the germline V gene are SGHTA and FQGNSA. This CDR3 region has 17 residues. The CDR3 spells CASSLATSGVNTGELFF. As DNA, the CDR3 is TGTGCCAGCAGCTTAGCCACTAGCGGGGTGAACACCGGGGAGCTGTTTTTT.

The rearrangement links TRBV7-2 to TRBJ2-2; D may be TRBD1 or TRBD2 (6 bases each). This CDR3 region has 16 residues. Trimming took off 3 bases at V and 4 bases at J, with 15 bases between the two ends. The germline V gene encodes CDR1 SGHTA and CDR2 FQGNSA. CDR3 in DNA: TGTGCCAGCAGCTTTGGGGGGCTCGGGAGCACCGGGGAGCTGTTTTTT. Protein product: CASSFGGLGSTGELFF.

This clonotype showed up many times. DNA for the CDR3: TGCGCCAGCAGCCAAGGCTCCAGGAACACAGATACGCAGTATTTT. Its translation is CASSQGSRNTDTQYF. This chain uses TRBV4-3 with TRBJ2-3, with D hard to call. V was trimmed by 1 base and J by 2 bases, leaving 10 bases between them. CDR3 length: 15 residues. Germline CDR1 and CDR2: LGHNA and YSLEER.

Only a few counts were recorded for this clonotype. The chain couples TRBV7-2 to TRBJ2-2; 8 bases align to TRBD2. CDR1 SGHTA and CDR2 FQGNSA come from the germline V gene. There are 16 residues in the CDR3. J gave up 4 bases and V 1 base, and 5 bases lay outside the gene matches. The CDR3 loop reads CASSLDGGAVTGELFF. For the CDR3, the DNA is TGTGCCAGCAGCTTAGACGGGGGGGCGGTCACCGGGGAGCTGTTTTTT.

This clonotype occurred many times. The chain recombines TRBV5-1 with TRBJ2-4; D not resolved. The CDR3 totals 17 residues. Trimming stripped 2 bases from V and 0 bases from J, with 15 bases between. Germline values: CDR1 SGHRS, CDR2 YFSETQ. CDR3 amino acids: CASSLTLSRLAKNIQYF. For the CDR3, the DNA is TGCGCCAGCAGCTTAACGCTTTCCCGACTAGCCAAAAACATTCAGTACTTC.

This clonotype was counted a few times. This sequence joins TRBV6-6 and TRBJ1-5, with D perhaps TRBD1 (5 bases). Germline V gene sequence: CDR1 MNHNY, CDR2 SVGAGI (reference sequence). Trimming cost V 5 bases and J 6 bases, with 14 bases left between them. The CDR3 loop spans 14 amino acids. CDR3 sequence reads: CASSSIGGSQPQHF. In nucleotides, the CDR3 is TGTGCCAGCAGTAGTATCGGGGGAAGTCAGCCCCAGCATTTT.

Only a few counts were recorded for this clonotype. The genes are TRBV5-6 and TRBJ2-7, with TRBD1 as a possible D gene (5 bases). CDR1 is SGHDT, CDR2 YYEEEE, per germline. The CDR3 length is 15 residues. Trimming left V 2 bases short and J 6 bases short, with 18 bases between. CDR3 in DNA: TGTGCCAGCAGCTTTAGGGGATACAATCCCATCGAGCAGTACGTC. The encoded protein is CASSFRGYNPIEQYV.

The V gene is TRBV7-7, the J gene TRBJ2-7; a possible D gene is TRBD1 (6 bases). The CDR3 runs 12 residues. Trimming removed 5 bases from V and 7 bases from J, with 12 bases in between. CDR1 and CDR2 (germline): SSHAT, FNYEAQ (reference sequence). This CDR3 is CASSRGRGEQYF. CDR3 coding DNA: TGTGCCAGCAGCAGGGGGAGAGGGGAGCAGTACTTC.

This clonotype appeared a few times. The rearrangement joins TRBV15 to TRBJ1-2, with D possibly being TRBD1 (5 bases). Trimming shortened V by 0 bases and J by 4 bases, and 15 bases separated the two germline ends. In germline, CDR1 is LNHNV, CDR2 YYDKDF (reference sequence). The CDR3 runs 16 residues. The CDR3 loop reads CATSRDYAGPVYGYTF. The CDR3 region has the DNA TGTGCCACCAGCAGAGATTATGCGGGGCCGGTCTATGGCTACACCTTC.

There are a few counts of this clonotype. The genes are TRBV12-3 or TRBV12-4 and TRBJ1-1; 8 bases line up with TRBD1. V was clipped by 4 bases and J by 5 bases; unmatched bases: 6. This CDR3 is 14 amino acids long. Here the CDR3 reads CASSSAGGRTEAFF. DNA for the CDR3: TGTGCCAGCAGTTCAGCAGGGGGCAGAACTGAAGCTTTCTTT.